This entry is about one TCR beta chain. The antigen remains undetermined. This entry comes from a study of T cells in tuberculosis. On the study more broadly: T cells were selected with CD1B tetramers loaded with glucose monomycolate.

Trimming left V 1 base short and J 5 bases short, with 9 bases between. The CDR3 length is 14 residues. Germline values: CDR1 LNHNV, CDR2 YYDKDF (reference sequence). Findings and limits, study-wide: Active tuberculosis TCR-alpha repertoires lay closer to GMM-specific TCRs than IGRA-negative controls, suggesting clonal expansion.

The table came from immunoSEQ multiplex PCR; TCRdb's copy has only in-frame clones and leaves some out. The sample shows 25,000 to 35,000 clones, over 95% of them seen only once. Latent tuberculosis screening used tuberculin skin test and IGRA at entry. The receptor was derived from a donor aged 5 to 30 with latent tuberculosis or without tuberculosis infection. The chain carries TRBV15 and TRBJ1-5; D unresolved. Sequenced material: PBMCs. DNA of the CDR3: TGTGCCACCAGCAGAGGGAGGACCGATCAGCCCCAGCATTTT. Protein: CATSRGRTDQPQHF. Complete variable domain (other parts from reference TRBV15 and TRBJ1-5): DAMVIQNPRYQVTQFGKPVTLSCSQTLNHNVMYWYQQKSSQAPKLLFHYYDKDFNNEADTPDNFQSRRPNTSFCFLDIRSPGLGDTAMYLCATSRGRTDQPQHFGDGTRLSIL.